Listed below are T cell receptor beta chains from one sample, sequenced in a study of shared clonotypes between healthy human individuals. Produced via immunoSEQ multiplex PCR; TCRdb's table is partial and in-frame only. The sample lists about 1 million clones, around 74% seen once, with 1.2% to 1.5% in the top ten. Sequenced: memory CD4+ T cells sorted from blood. The receptors were gathered from a young man in good health. CDR3s include the opening cysteine and the closing phenylalanine or tryptophan. Fields, in order: D gene, V gene, J gene, clone size, CDR3 length, CDR3 protein, CDR3 DNA. The D gene is left open where the match is weak. Clone size is stated in some rows and not others, as once, few, many or a class when expanded.

-	TRBV6-6	TRBJ1-5	-	15	CASSYVQGNNQPQHF	TGTGCCAGCAGTTACGTCCAGGGTAACAATCAGCCCCAGCATTTT
-	TRBV30	TRBJ1-1	-	15	CAWREMTHPNTEAFF	TGTGCCTGGAGAGAAATGACACATCCAAACACTGAAGCTTTCTTT
-	TRBV9	TRBJ2-3	few	14	CASNGGFDTDTQYF	TGTGCCAGCAACGGGGGCTTCGACACAGATACGCAGTATTTT
-	TRBV5-5	TRBJ2-7	-	15	CASSLVAGPTYEQYF	TGTGCCAGCAGCTTGGTCGCAGGACCTACCTACGAGCAGTACTTC
-	TRBV1	TRBJ2-1	-	19	CTSSHVIGTSAYQSNEQFF	TGCACCAGCAGCCACGTCATTGGGACTAGTGCATATCAGAGCAATGAGCAGTTCTTC
TRBD2	TRBV4-2	TRBJ2-7	-	14	CASSETSGSYEQYF	TGTGCCAGCAGCGAGACTAGCGGATCCTACGAGCAGTACTTC
-	TRBV30	TRBJ2-4	-	13	CAWSGGVKNIQYF	TGTGCCTGGAGTGGCGGCGTCAAAAACATTCAGTACTTC
TRBD2	TRBV29-1	TRBJ2-5	few	16	CSVAFSSGSATGTQYF	TGCAGCGTTGCATTTTCTAGCGGGAGCGCCACGGGGACCCAGTACTTC
-	TRBV10-3	TRBJ1-1	-	14	CAISGDIPSTKAFF	TGTGCCATCAGTGGGGACATTCCCTCTACAAAAGCTTTCTTT
-	TRBV5-1	TRBJ2-5	-	14	CASSLGAGRETQYF	TGCGCCAGCAGCTTGGGGGCGGGACGGGAGACCCAGTACTTC
TRBD2	TRBV30	TRBJ2-1	-	14	CAWTSGGAWNEQFF	TGTGCCTGGACTAGCGGGGGGGCGTGGAATGAGCAGTTCTTC
TRBD1	TRBV9	TRBJ2-4	-	12	CASSVGQGIQYF	TGTGCCAGCAGCGTGGGACAGGGTATTCAGTACTTC
TRBD1	TRBV18	TRBJ1-1	once	17	CASSPGGGTESRSEAFF	TGTGCCAGCTCACCTGGAGGGGGGACAGAAAGCCGTAGTGAAGCTTTCTTT
TRBD1	TRBV6-6	TRBJ1-2	-	14	CASSVGQGNYGYTF	TGTGCCAGCAGTGTTGGACAGGGTAACTATGGCTACACCTTC
-	TRBV4-1	TRBJ2-5	-	19	CASSPKNPRSRDKQETQYF	TGCGCCAGCAGCCCAAAGAACCCACGCTCCCGGGACAAACAAGAGACCCAGTACTTC
-	TRBV28	TRBJ2-7	-	15	CASSFGSSGSYEQYF	TGTGCCAGCAGTTTTGGGAGTAGCGGATCCTACGAGCAGTACTTC
-	TRBV7-8	TRBJ2-5	-	13	CASSQSTLGTQYF	TGTGCCAGCAGCCAGAGTACCTTGGGGACCCAGTACTTC
TRBD1	TRBV4-2	TRBJ1-2	-	16	CASSQAGQVSNYGYTF	TGTGCCAGCAGCCAAGCGGGACAGGTTTCTAACTATGGCTACACCTTC
TRBD2	TRBV6-5	TRBJ2-7	-	16	CASSYTGLGVGYEQYF	TGTGCCAGCAGTTACACGGGACTAGGGGTAGGCTACGAGCAGTACTTC
TRBD2	TRBV4-1	TRBJ2-6	-	18	CASSLRVAGDSGANVLTF	TGCGCCAGCAGCCTGAGAGTAGCGGGGGACTCTGGGGCCAACGTCCTGACTTTC
-	TRBV14	TRBJ1-2	-	15	CASSQVGASGYGYTF	TGTGCCAGCAGCCAAGTTGGGGCCTCCGGCTATGGCTACACCTTC
-	TRBV18	TRBJ1-1	once	14	CASDEKQGGTEAFF	TGTGCCAGTGACGAGAAACAGGGAGGCACTGAAGCTTTCTTT
TRBD1	TRBV2	TRBJ1-2	-	15	CASSEAGRGVRGYTF	TGTGCCAGCAGTGAAGCGGGCAGGGGGGTGAGAGGCTACACCTTC
-	TRBV9	TRBJ1-4	-	16	CASSFLHTATNEKLFF	TGTGCCAGCAGCTTCCTTCACACCGCAACTAATGAAAAACTGTTTTTT
TRBD1	TRBV10-2	TRBJ2-7	few	13	CASSEQQGFQQYF	TGCGCCAGCAGTGAGCAACAGGGGTTTCAACAGTACTTC
TRBD2	TRBV6-6	TRBJ2-7	-	15	CASSYSGLTIYEQYF	TGTGCCAGCAGTTACTCGGGACTAACGATCTACGAGCAGTACTTC
-	TRBV21-1	TRBJ2-7	-	15	CASSNRGHGGYEQYF	TGTGCCAGCAGCAACAGGGGGCACGGGGGATACGAGCAGTACTTC
-	TRBV27	TRBJ2-1	-	13	CASRQGDAGLGIF	TGTGCCAGCAGACAAGGAGACGCGGGATTAGGGATCTTC
-	TRBV5-4	TRBJ2-3	-	12	CASSNTSGTQYF	TGTGCCAGCAGCAATACTAGTGGGACGCAGTATTTT
-	TRBV19	TRBJ2-1	few	15	CASSIARESYNEQFF	TGTGCCAGTAGTATTGCGAGGGAGAGTTACAATGAGCAGTTCTTC
TRBD2	TRBV4-3	TRBJ2-1	few	14	CASSQGGRDNEQFF	TGCGCCAGCAGCCAGGGCGGGAGGGACAATGAGCAGTTCTTC
-	TRBV6-1	TRBJ1-3	-	15	CASSEARAWGNTIYF	TGTGCCAGCAGTGAAGCAAGGGCGTGGGGAAACACCATATATTTT
-	TRBV19	TRBJ1-5	-	14	CATRIGAYNQPQHF	TGTGCCACCCGGATAGGGGCTTACAATCAGCCCCAGCATTTT
-	TRBV7-9	TRBJ1-2	-	16	CASSWEVAGSNYGYTF	TGTGCCAGCAGCTGGGAGGTGGCAGGGTCTAACTATGGCTACACCTTC
TRBD2	TRBV19	TRBJ2-5	-	16	CASSSPTSGFRETQYF	TGTGCCAGTAGTTCGCCGACTAGCGGGTTTCGAGAGACCCAGTACTTC
-	TRBV9	TRBJ1-1	-	13	CASSETANTEAFF	TGTGCCAGCAGCGAGACAGCGAACACTGAAGCTTTCTTT
TRBD1	TRBV27	TRBJ2-5	-	15	CASALTGVYRETQYF	TGTGCCAGCGCCTTGACAGGGGTCTATAGAGAGACCCAGTACTTC
-	TRBV27	TRBJ1-5	-	13	CASSLQGNQPQHF	TGTGCCAGCAGTTTACAGGGGAACCAGCCCCAGCATTTT
-	TRBV4-2	TRBJ2-7	-	16	CASSQDGQDWNYEQYF	TGTGCCAGCAGCCAAGATGGGCAGGATTGGAACTACGAGCAGTACTTC
-	TRBV27	TRBJ1-1	-	15	CASSLSWGMNTEAFF	TGTGCCAGCAGTTTATCGTGGGGAATGAACACTGAAGCTTTCTTT
-	TRBV6-4	TRBJ2-2	few	13	CASSGTDTGELFF	TGTGCCAGCAGTGGGACAGACACCGGGGAGCTGTTTTTT